This is a list of T cell receptor beta chains from one sample in a study of blood T cell repertoires in COVID-19. Data came from immunoSEQ multiplex PCR; TCRdb stores just in-frame clones and leaves some out. The table shows tens of thousands of clones, with 89% occurring only once. Sequencing was performed on peripheral blood. The receptors were sampled from a woman aged 50 to 65 with active COVID-19. Each CDR3 is given with its conserved first and last residue. The order of the fields is D gene, V gene, J gene, clone size, CDR3 protein, CDR3 DNA. The D gene is left open where the match is weak. Rows may omit the clone size; those that give it use once, few, many or a size class.

TRBD2	TRBV6-4	TRBJ2-1	.	CASSRGLAGRDEQFF	TGTGCCAGCAGCCGCGGACTAGCGGGAAGGGATGAGCAGTTCTTC
TRBD2	TRBV29-1	TRBJ2-1	.	CSVATLFRGSGHEQFF	TGCAGCGTTGCCACCCTCTTCCGCGGGAGCGGGCATGAGCAGTTCTTC
.	TRBV7-8	TRBJ2-1	.	CASSLPGIHEQFF	TGTGCCAGCAGCTTACCGGGGATCCATGAGCAGTTCTTC
.	TRBV7-9	TRBJ2-3	.	CAGTGEDTQYF	TGTGCCGGTACGGGGGAGGATACGCAGTATTTT
TRBD1	TRBV25-1	TRBJ2-7	.	CASSRTGDAYEQYF	TGTGCCAGCAGTAGGACAGGGGACGCCTACGAGCAGTACTTC
.	TRBV30	TRBJ1-4	.	CAWRYHTRRGEKLFF	TGTGCCTGGAGATACCACACGAGGAGGGGTGAAAAACTGTTTTTT
TRBD1	TRBV25-1	TRBJ2-3	.	CASSGVPGQSSTDTQYF	TGTGCCAGCAGTGGCGTCCCGGGACAGAGTAGCACAGATACGCAGTATTTT
.	TRBV7-9	TRBJ2-6	.	CAASSGANVLTF	TGTGCCGCGTCCTCTGGGGCCAACGTCCTGACTTTC
.	TRBV18	TRBJ1-1	.	CASSPQGSNTEAFF	TGTGCCAGCTCACCCCAGGGGAGCAACACTGAAGCTTTCTTT
.	TRBV29-1	TRBJ1-1	.	CSVSGTNTEAFF	TGCAGCGTTTCAGGAACGAACACTGAAGCTTTCTTT
.	TRBV2	TRBJ1-1	.	CASRGAGGWGQNTEAFF	TGTGCCAGCAGGGGTGCGGGGGGCTGGGGTCAGAACACTGAAGCTTTCTTT
.	TRBV3-1/TRBV3-2	TRBJ1-2	.	CASSQGGARNYGYTF	TGTGCCAGCAGCCAAGGTGGGGCCAGGAACTATGGCTACACCTTC
TRBD2	TRBV7-2	TRBJ2-1	.	CASSLWGTSGNNEQFF	TGTGCCAGCAGCCTATGGGGGACTAGCGGAAACAATGAGCAGTTCTTC
.	TRBV5-5	TRBJ1-5	.	CASSLTGEQPQHF	TGTGCCAGCAGCTTGACAGGAGAGCAGCCCCAGCATTTT
.	TRBV19	TRBJ1-1	.	CASRKDRVMNTEAFF	TGTGCCAGTAGGAAGGACAGAGTGATGAACACTGAAGCTTTCTTT
.	TRBV3-1/TRBV3-2	TRBJ1-6	.	CASSQGINSPLHF	TGTGCCAGCAGCCAAGGTATCAATTCACCCCTCCACTTT
TRBD2	TRBV9	TRBJ2-2	.	CASSVTSGSLGELFF	TGTGCCAGCAGCGTAACTAGCGGGAGCTTAGGGGAGCTGTTTTTT
.	TRBV12-3/TRBV12-4	TRBJ2-4	.	CASSLGHNIQYF	TGTGCCAGCAGTTTGGGCCATAACATTCAGTACTTC
.	TRBV6-5	TRBJ2-7	.	CASRFRTEVGEQYF	TGTGCCAGCAGATTCCGGACAGAGGTGGGAGAGCAGTACTTC
TRBD1	TRBV5-5	TRBJ2-7	.	CASSLARQGSYEQYF	TGTGCCAGCAGCTTGGCCCGACAGGGATCGTACGAGCAGTACTTC
TRBD1	TRBV6-6	TRBJ1-6	.	CASSRQGATYNSPLHF	TGTGCCAGCAGCCGACAGGGGGCGACCTATAATTCACCCCTCCACTTT
.	TRBV19	TRBJ2-2	few	CASIGSLPNTGELFF	TGTGCCAGTATTGGGAGCCTACCGAACACCGGGGAGCTGTTTTTT
TRBD1	TRBV2	TRBJ2-6	.	CASSDSRDRGSGANVLTF	TGTGCCAGCAGTGATAGTCGGGACAGAGGCTCTGGGGCCAACGTCCTGACTTTC
TRBD1	TRBV14	TRBJ1-3	few	CASSQEIPQGFSGNTIYF	TGTGCCAGCAGCCAAGAAATCCCACAGGGGTTCTCTGGAAACACCATATATTTT
.	TRBV5-1	TRBJ2-5	.	CASSFSTAEAETQYF	TGCGCCAGCAGCTTTTCGACGGCTGAGGCGGAGACCCAGTACTTC
TRBD1	TRBV6-5	TRBJ2-1	once	CASRGTGALYNEQFF	TGTGCCAGCAGGGGGACAGGGGCACTCTACAATGAGCAGTTCTTC
TRBD2	TRBV6-6	TRBJ2-7	.	CASSQRYLRTSGIYEQYF	TGTGCCAGCAGTCAGAGATACCTGAGGACTAGCGGGATCTACGAGCAGTACTTC
.	TRBV3-1/TRBV3-2	TRBJ1-3	once	CASSPFQGNGNTIYF	TGTGCCAGCAGCCCATTTCAGGGGAATGGGAACACCATATATTTT
.	TRBV11-1	TRBJ2-1	once	CASRLNRAQGGHEQFF	TGTGCCAGCAGGTTAAACCGGGCCCAGGGCGGCCATGAGCAGTTCTTC
TRBD1	TRBV5-1	TRBJ1-2	once	CASSRGQGDSNYGYTF	TGCGCCAGCAGCCGCGGACAGGGAGACAGTAACTATGGCTACACCTTC
TRBD2	TRBV3-1/TRBV3-2	TRBJ2-1	.	CASSQVGSGRPSYNEQFF	TGTGCCAGCAGCCAAGTAGGTAGCGGGAGGCCTTCCTACAATGAGCAGTTCTTC
TRBD1	TRBV7-9	TRBJ1-1	.	CASSLRAGGAEAFF	TGTGCCAGCAGCTTAAGGGCAGGGGGCGCGGAAGCTTTCTTT
.	TRBV2	TRBJ2-6	.	CASSESRSGANVLTF	TGTGCCAGCAGTGAAAGCCGCTCTGGGGCCAACGTCCTGACTTTC
.	TRBV9	TRBJ2-1	.	CASSGKRAGSYNEQFF	TGTGCCAGCAGCGGGAAACGAGCGGGTTCCTACAATGAGCAGTTCTTC
.	TRBV4-2	TRBJ2-2	.	CASSQAGMVSGELFF	TGTGCCAGCAGCCAAGCGGGGATGGTCTCCGGGGAGCTGTTTTTT
TRBD2	TRBV11-2	TRBJ2-3	.	CASSRVGAGGADTQYF	TGTGCCAGCAGCCGAGTCGGTGCGGGAGGGGCAGATACGCAGTATTTT
TRBD1	TRBV9	TRBJ2-5	.	CASSVGQGSNQETQYF	TGTGCCAGCAGCGTAGGACAGGGGTCGAACCAAGAGACCCAGTACTTC
.	TRBV3-1/TRBV3-2	TRBJ1-5	.	CASSQAGSNQPQHF	TGTGCCAGCAGCCAGGCAGGAAGCAATCAGCCCCAGCATTTT
.	TRBV27	TRBJ2-3	few	CATRIKEGTQYF	TGTGCCACCCGCATCAAAGAGGGTACGCAGTATTTT
TRBD1	TRBV6-1	TRBJ2-7	.	CASSDRDRGREQYF	TGTGCCAGCAGTGACCGGGACAGGGGCCGCGAGCAGTACTTC
TRBD1	TRBV5-1	TRBJ2-1	.	CASSLLGQGASNEQFF	TGCGCCAGCAGCCTGCTGGGACAGGGGGCATCCAATGAGCAGTTCTTC
TRBD2	TRBV11-2	TRBJ2-5	.	CASSLAGTGGLETQYF	TGTGCCAGCAGCTTAGCCGGGACGGGGGGTTTGGAGACCCAGTACTTC
.	TRBV14	TRBJ2-1	many	CASSQARDYNEQFF	TGTGCCAGCAGCCAGGCTAGAGACTACAATGAGCAGTTCTTC
.	TRBV6-1	TRBJ1-2	.	CASSEIGRTGYTF	TGTGCCAGCAGTGAAATTGGGCGAACTGGCTACACCTTC
.	TRBV30	TRBJ2-1	.	CARAAGSSYNEQFF	TGTGCCCGCGCTGCGGGTAGCTCCTACAATGAGCAGTTCTTC
.	TRBV6-1	TRBJ2-5	.	CASRHPTGGAETQYF	TGTGCCAGCAGGCACCCTACAGGGGGGGCAGAGACCCAGTACTTC
.	TRBV9	TRBJ2-1	.	CASSVVRLPYNEQFF	TGTGCCAGCAGCGTAGTCAGACTACCTTACAATGAGCAGTTCTTC
TRBD2	TRBV7-9	TRBJ2-2	.	CASSPTGGNTGELFF	TGTGCCAGCAGCCCTACGGGGGGGAACACCGGGGAGCTGTTTTTT
.	TRBV18	TRBJ2-5	.	CASSTEETQYF	TGTGCCAGCTCAACTGAAGAGACCCAGTACTTC
TRBD2	TRBV2	TRBJ2-3	.	CASSVSGRSTDTQYF	TGTGCCAGCAGCGTTAGCGGGAGGAGCACAGATACGCAGTATTTT
TRBD2	TRBV28	TRBJ2-3	once	CASSFRFGLAGGDTQYF	TGTGCCAGCAGTTTCCGGTTCGGTCTAGCGGGCGGAGATACGCAGTATTTT